This T cell receptor (beta chain) was retrieved from a study of OX40 agonist ivuxolimab in advanced cancers. Study-level information: Ivuxolimab, an antibody acting as an agonist of OX40 (CD134), was used to treat patients. Two patients with cutaneous melanoma and one with hepatocellular carcinoma, three in total, showed partial responses. Broader study findings: Which antigen the expanded peripheral T cells recognized is unknown.

Sequenced by immunoSEQ multiplex PCR; TCRdb stores in-frame clones only, minus some. Among roughly 67,000 clones, 88% were seen once, and the ten largest hold 0.25% to 0.3%. CDR1 and CDR2 from the germline V gene are SGHVS and FQNEAQ. The CDR3 is made up of 14 amino acids. V shed 1 base, J shed 5 bases, and the junction held 4 bases outside the gene matches. As regards this clone: The antigen remains unidentified.

The sequence was collected from an adult with an advanced solid tumor such as melanoma, head and neck, liver or kidney cancer. The material was CD4+ or CD8+ T cells sorted from blood, obtained in a trial of the OX40 agonist ivuxolimab. The rearrangement joins TRBV7-8 to TRBJ2-5; TRBD1 matches at 7 bases. CDR3 protein: CASSLGQGPETQYF. The CDR3 DNA is TGTGCCAGCAGCTTAGGACAGGGTCCGGAGACCCAGTACTTC.